The source of this TCR beta chain is a study of T cell changes during pregnancy in multiple sclerosis. TCRdb keeps only in-frame clones here, not all; method: immunoSEQ multiplex PCR. The table lists 15,000 or so clones, approximately 85% of them singletons. Germline V CDR1 and CDR2: MGHRA, YSYEKL. This CDR3 region has 16 residues. Trimming took off 0 bases at V and 9 bases at J, with 21 bases between the two ends. The sequence derives from a female donor in good health, enrolled as a control in a pregnancy study. This specimen consisted of CD8+ T cells from peripheral blood mononuclear cells, obtained after pregnancy. The chain combines TRBV4-1 with TRBJ2-7; no reliable D call. The CDR3 reads CASSQEGGASSYGQYF. CDR3 DNA: TGCGCCAGCAGCCAAGAAGGTGGAGCATCTTCTTATGGGCAGTACTTC.